The TCR beta chain under discussion was sequenced for a study of metastatic and nonmetastatic thyroid tumors. TCRdb recomputed clones from the PCR reads via MiXCR. The sample holds 20,000 to 25,000 clones, around a sixth seen once. At least ten counts were recorded for this clone. J lost 2 bases, V lost 4 bases, and 5 bases had no gene match. CDR3 length: 15 amino acids. CDR1 is LGHDT and CDR2 is YNNKEL in the germline V gene (reference sequence). Every patient underwent thyroid surgery untreated. The V and J genes are TRBV3-1 and TRBJ1-5; 7 bases are shared with TRBD1. Sequencing was done on a sample of blood. The clonotype comes from a female donor with papillary thyroid cancer or a benign thyroid nodule (not recorded which). Some clones in this sample may be carry-over from other donors' samples. CDR3 residues: CASSPAGGGNQPQHF. For the CDR3, the DNA is TGTGCCAGCAGCCCCGCAGGGGGAGGCAATCAGCCCCAGCATTTT.